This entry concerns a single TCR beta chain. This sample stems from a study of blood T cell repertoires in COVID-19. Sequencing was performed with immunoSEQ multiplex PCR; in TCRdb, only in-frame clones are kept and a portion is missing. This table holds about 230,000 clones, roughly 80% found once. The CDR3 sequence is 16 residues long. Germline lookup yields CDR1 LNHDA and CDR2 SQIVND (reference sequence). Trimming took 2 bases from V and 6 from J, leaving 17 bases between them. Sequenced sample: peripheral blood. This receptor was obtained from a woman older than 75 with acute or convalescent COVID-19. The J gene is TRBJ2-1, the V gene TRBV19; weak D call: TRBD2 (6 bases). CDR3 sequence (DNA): TGTGCCAGTAGTATAAGGGGCGGGAACGCGGGCAATGAGCAGTTCTTC. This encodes CASSIRGGNAGNEQFF.